The 7 T cell receptor beta chains below all came from one sample that was sequenced in a study of post-analysis software for immune sequencing data. Study findings and constraints: In patients, five or six TRBV segments were more frequent than in controls, with TRBV5-6, TRBV5-1 and TRBV20-1 among them.

Sequencing libraries made from TCR beta cDNA carried unique molecular identifiers. TCRdb re-analysed the PCR reads in MiXCR, keeping a single row per CDR3 protein. Of fewer than 700,000 distinct CDR3 sequences in the sample, 40% to 50% were seen once. Which antigens these TCRs recognize remains unknown. Sequenced input: blood. These receptors were taken from a girl under 18 with multiple sclerosis.

The J gene is TRBJ1-1, the V gene TRBV9; D call uncertain. Trimming removed 0 bases from V and 6 bases from J, with 9 bases in between. CDR1 and CDR2 from the germline V gene are SGDLS and YYNGEE. The CDR3 is 13 amino acids. CDR3: CASSVEEGAEAFF. The CDR3 DNA sequence: TGTGCCAGCAGCGTAGAGGAGGGTGCTGAAGCTTTCTTT.

This clonotype turned up a few times. The rearrangement uses TRBV27 and TRBJ2-1, with 10 bases matching TRBD2. Germline lookup yields CDR1 MNHEY and CDR2 SMNVEV (reference sequence). Trimming removed 3 bases from V and 4 bases from J; junction bases left unmatched: 3. CDR3 length: 15 residues. This chain's CDR3 is CASSFGLAEYNEQFF. CDR3 in DNA: TGTGCCAGCAGTTTCGGACTAGCGGAGTACAATGAGCAGTTCTTC.

This chain connects TRBV14 to TRBJ2-3, with no clear D. This CDR3 has 14 amino acids. Trimming shortened V by 1 base and J by 2 bases, and 7 bases separated the two germline ends. CDR1 SGHDN and CDR2 FVKESK come from the germline V gene. The CDR3 bases are TGTGCCAGCAGCCAAGTAACCTCCACAGATACGCAGTATTTT. Protein: CASSQVTSTDTQYF.

This clonotype was picked up a small number of times. The chain couples TRBV7-9 to TRBJ2-6, with 9 bases matching TRBD2. Trimming removed 9 bases from V and 1 base from J; junction bases left unmatched: 10. The CDR3 loop spans 17 amino acids. CDR1 and CDR2 from the germline V gene are SEHNR and FQNEAQ (reference sequence). The CDR3 nucleotides read TGTGCCAGTATCCCGGGACTAGCATTTTCTGGGGCCAACGTCCTGACTTTC. Translation gives CASIPGLAFSGANVLTF.

The V and J genes are TRBV6-2 or TRBV6-3 and TRBJ1-5; the D gene is possibly TRBD1 (6 bases). V gave up 4 bases and J gave up 2 bases, with 15 bases separating them. Germline lookup yields CDR1 MNHEY and CDR2 SVGEGT. The CDR3 has 16 residues. CDR3 sequence reads: CASSSGAHRGNQPQHF. The CDR3 bases are TGTGCCAGCAGTTCGGGGGCGCATCGTGGCAATCAGCCCCAGCATTTT.

The rearrangement joins TRBV27 to TRBJ1-2; no reliable D call. CDR1 and CDR2 (germline): MNHEY, SMNVEV (reference sequence). Trimming pared 6 bases from V and 7 bases from J, leaving 21 bases between. This CDR3 spans 15 amino acids. The CDR3 here is CASSPSGPQARGYTF. In nucleotides, the CDR3 is TGTGCCAGCAGCCCCTCCGGTCCCCAGGCCCGTGGCTACACCTTC.

The chain joins TRBV7-2 to TRBJ2-1; D is perhaps TRBD2 (6 bases). Looked up from germline, CDR1 is SGHTA and CDR2 is FQGNSA. The CDR3 is 15 amino acids. Trimming shortened V by 3 bases and J by 9 bases, and 18 bases separated the two germline ends. CDR3 in amino acids: CASSFHRTTTGEQFF. CDR3 bases: TGTGCCAGCAGCTTCCACCGGACTACTACGGGTGAGCAGTTCTTC.